The entry below gives a single T cell receptor beta chain sequence along with its context. Its antigen is unidentified. These data come from a study of T cell responses to AZD1222 COVID-19 vaccine. Study findings and constraints: Seropositive AZD1222 recipients at baseline numbered only five or six. The donor group comprised mostly white British people and more females; the analysis possibly underestimated clonal diversity. In all cases, repertoires were sampled only after the peak T cell response. Spike was spanned by vaccine-associated CD4 TCRs, which were dominant at 160-218 and 743-854.

The table came from immunoSEQ multiplex PCR; TCRdb's copy has only in-frame clones and leaves some out. The sample contains 150,000 to 200,000 clones, about 90% of which appear only once. The J segment lost 1 base and the V segment lost 5 bases, leaving 10 bases of the junction unmatched. CDR3 length: 16 amino acids. Germline CDR1 and CDR2: SGHNT and YENEEA. This clonotype originated in an adult in good health. The chain recombines TRBV11-3 with TRBJ2-7; 8 positions match TRBD2. Sequencing was performed on peripheral blood, taken on day 0 of AZD1222 vaccination. CDR3 nucleotide sequence: TGTGCCAGCAGCCCCTGGGGAGCGGGAGTATCCTACGAGCAGTACTTC. Translated, it gives CASSPWGAGVSYEQYF.